This T cell receptor beta chain comes out of a study of T cell clusters in autoimmune cytopenias (dated by TCRdb to the late 2010s). About the study as a whole: The median TRB sequencing depth was approximately 50,000 reads per sample, and the median number of distinct TRB clonotypes was approximately 2,000 per sample. The goal of the study was to find out whether patients with autoimmune cytopenia have a disease-specific immune repertoire signature that could be used as a blood-based biomarker. Alongside healthy, CLL and autoimmune hepatitis controls, autoimmune cytopenia patients had their peripheral blood TRB and IGH repertoires sequenced at active disease and again during treatment follow-up. Broad study findings and their caveats: The cluster-lack signature was not seen for secondary cytopenia versus CLL, apparently masked by the dominant lymphoma-associated repertoire. The T cell clusters were only ever defined in silico, so experimental validation of their functional role was still needed. TRB repertoire shifts, with less even repertoires in secondary cytopenia and CLL, mostly reflected lymphoma bias rather than autoimmunity. Almost three-fold more exclusive TRB clusters were observed in healthy donors than in active autoimmune hepatitis patients, consistent with an autoimmunity-wide signature. GLIPH results suggested that primary autoimmune cytopenia patients were missing physiological T cell clusters, with over 45 clusters found only in healthy donors compared with roughly 15 found only in patients.

Counted from cysteine to phenylalanine, this CDR3 has 14 amino acids. DNA is not on record. The germline V gene encodes CDR1 LNHDA and CDR2 SQIVND (reference sequence). Multiplex PCR with a touch-down protocol amplified TRB rearrangements, with the TRB-A and TRB-B primer pools combined in a single tube. Two consecutive PCR reactions with Phusion HS II polymerase added Illumina adapters and sample indices to the amplicons. The amplicons were purified from gel with the NucleoSpin Gel and PCR Clean-up kit, after which the amplicons were quantified by Qubit and checked for quality on an Agilent 2100 Bioanalyzer. Sequencing of the libraries was done on an Illumina MiSeq with 600-cycle, single-indexed, paired-end runs. The study's own analysis went as follows. MiXCR version 2.1.12, together with the default MiXCR reference library, was used to align and assemble the TRB reads. Each unique CDR3 nucleotide sequence defined a clone, and only productive sequences with at least two reads were analysed. Repertoire diversity was assessed by alpha-parameterized diversity profiles (alpha 0 to 5), including Shannon (alpha 1) and Simpson (alpha 2) indices, computed with an R script. The tcR package was used to compute combinatorial TRB VJ usage, and cohorts were compared on this usage by principal component analysis with ade4. GLIPH clustering of TCRbeta CDR3s was carried out on cohort pairs matched by age and read depth, and cluster frequencies were compared by Wilcoxon test. TCRdb reprocessed the raw reads; every CDR3 protein sequence is a single record, and DNA is not supplied. TCRdb's processing, not the authors' own work, is the source of the V and J calls. The table kept for this sample lists thousands of distinct CDR3 sequences. The ten largest account for 8.5% of the sample.

TRB amplification used roughly 270 ng of peripheral blood genomic DNA, 30,000 to 40,000 genome equivalents, per sample. No count is recorded, yet this clonotype rates as medium-sized (0.01 to 0.1%) from its frequency. This receptor's antigen is unknown. The TCR sequence derives from a human donor with an autoimmune cytopenia or autoimmune hepatitis (not recorded which). The V and J genes are TRBV19 and TRBJ1-2. The specimen was peripheral blood. The CDR3 amino acid sequence is: CASSIGLQGGGYTF.